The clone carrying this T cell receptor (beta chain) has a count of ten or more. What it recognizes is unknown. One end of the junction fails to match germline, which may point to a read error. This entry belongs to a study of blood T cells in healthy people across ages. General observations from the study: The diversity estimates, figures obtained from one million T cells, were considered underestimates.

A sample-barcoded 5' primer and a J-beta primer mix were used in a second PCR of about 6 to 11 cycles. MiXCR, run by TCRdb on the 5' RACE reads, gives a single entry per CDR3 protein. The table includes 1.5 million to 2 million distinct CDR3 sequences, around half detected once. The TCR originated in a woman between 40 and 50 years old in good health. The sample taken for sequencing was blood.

The CDR3 reads CASSLAEDTQYF. Here the CDR3 DNA reads TGTGCCAGCAGCTTAGCTGAGGATACGCAGTATTTT. V usage is TRBV5-1 and J usage is TRBJ2-3, with unresolved D. Germline assignment: CDR1 SGHRS and CDR2 YFSETQ. The CDR3 is 12 amino acids.